The 12 T cell receptor beta chains below were found in one sample sequenced in a study of cytomegalovirus exposure and HLA in healthy donors. PCR used 60 Vbeta primers and 13 Jbeta primers. Here immunoSEQ multiplex PCR was the method, and the copy in TCRdb shows in-frame clones only, minus some. The sample consists of about 160,000 clones, more than 60% of them appearing once. The sequencing sample was made of PBMCs. The receptors stem from a man in his forties or fifties in good health and CMV-seronegative.

This chain uses TRBV27 with TRBJ2-3, with 8 bases fitting TRBD2. J lost 2 bases, V lost 6 bases, and 16 bases had no gene match. Per germline, CDR1 MNHEY and CDR2 SMNVEV (reference sequence). The CDR3 loop spans 18 amino acids. CDR3 residues: CASSHDRGGAGVTDTQYF. The CDR3 nucleotides read TGTGCCAGCAGCCACGACCGGGGAGGAGCGGGGGTCACAGATACGCAGTATTTT.

The rearrangement uses TRBV7-8 and TRBJ1-1; D might be TRBD1 (6 bases). The CDR3 covers 16 residues. The germline gives CDR1 SGHVS, CDR2 FQNEAQ. V was pared by 2 bases and J by 1 base, with 14 bases between. CDR3 bases: TGTGCCAGCAGCTTAAGGGACAACCGAGCGAACACTGAAGCTTTCTTT. This encodes CASSLRDNRANTEAFF.

This clone has only one observation. V usage is TRBV9 and J usage is TRBJ1-6; the match to TRBD1 covers 8 bases. After removal of 2 bases from V and 2 bases from J, the junction contained 3 bases not matched to a gene. Germline values: CDR1 SGDLS, CDR2 YYNGEE. The CDR3 totals 16 residues. For the CDR3, the DNA is TGTGCCAGCAGCGTCGACAGGGGTGCCTATAATTCACCCCTCCACTTT. Its protein product is CASSVDRGAYNSPLHF.

In its sample, this clone was seen a few times. The V call is TRBV7-8, the J call TRBJ1-4, with 7 nucleotides matching TRBD1. There are 16 residues in the CDR3. Germline V CDR1 and CDR2: SGHVS, FQNEAQ. V trimming: 2 bases; J trimming: 2 bases; junction bases outside the gene matches: 5. The CDR3 nucleotides read TGTGCCAGCAGCTTATCGACAGGGCGTACTAATGAAAAACTGTTTTTT. Amino acids: CASSLSTGRTNEKLFF. Full variable domain (remainder filled in from reference TRBV7-8 and TRBJ1-4): GAGVSQSPRYKVAKRGQDVALRCDPISGHVSLFWYQQALGQGPEFLTYFQNEAQLDKSGLPSDRFFAERPEGSVSTLKIQRTQQEDSAVYLCASSLSTGRTNEKLFFGSGTQLSVL.

This clone was recorded only once. This chain connects TRBV11-2 to TRBJ2-3; TRBD1 is a possible D gene (7 bases). Trimming left V 6 bases short and J 3 bases short, with 13 bases between. CDR1 SGHAT and CDR2 FQNNGV come from the germline V gene. The CDR3 covers 14 residues. DNA for the CDR3: TGTGCCAGCAGAACCAGGGGGGAAACAGATACGCAGTATTTT. Residues: CASRTRGETDTQYF.

This clone occurred a few times. The chain joins TRBV29-1 to TRBJ2-3, with a possible D match to TRBD2 (6 bases). There are 15 residues in the CDR3. The V gene's germline CDR1 is SQVTM and CDR2 ANQGSEA. V gave up 7 bases and J gave up 3 bases, with 20 bases separating them. In nucleotides, the CDR3 is TGCAGCGCTAACGGGGGATCCGGTGGGACAGATACGCAGTATTTT. Encoded protein: CSANGGSGGTDTQYF.

The rearrangement links TRBV15 to TRBJ1-2, with 7 bases that match TRBD1. Germline CDR1 reads LNHNV; CDR2 reads YYDKDF (reference sequence). This CDR3 has 18 residues. V lost 4 bases, J lost 2 bases, and 16 bases stayed unmatched. For the CDR3, the DNA is TGTGCCACCAGCAAGGGGGCAATTGGGGGGACGGCCAACTATGGCTACACCTTC. This translates into CATSKGAIGGTANYGYTF. The full variable domain, rest sourced from reference TRBV15 and TRBJ1-2, is DAMVIQNPRYQVTQFGKPVTLSCSQTLNHNVMYWYQQKSSQAPKLLFHYYDKDFNNEADTPDNFQSRRPNTSFCFLDIRSPGLGDTAMYLCATSKGAIGGTANYGYTFGSGTRLTVV.

The V and J genes are TRBV27 and TRBJ1-1, with D possibly TRBD1 on 5 matching bases. Germline V CDR1 and CDR2: MNHEY, SMNVEV (reference sequence). The ends were cut back, 4 bases at V and 4 bases at J, with 13 bases in the middle. The CDR3 is made up of 14 amino acids. CDR3 amino acids: CASSSQGSATEAFF. The CDR3 DNA follows: TGTGCCAGCAGTTCCCAGGGTTCTGCCACTGAAGCTTTCTTT.

The chain couples TRBV9 to TRBJ1-2, with D maybe TRBD1 (6 bases). Germline loops: CDR1 SGDLS, CDR2 YYNGEE. V lost 3 bases and J lost 2, with 11 bases in between. The CDR3 extends over 14 amino acids. This CDR3 is CASSEGDGNYGYTF. DNA of the CDR3: TGTGCCAGCAGCGAGGGGGACGGCAACTATGGCTACACCTTC.

This chain joins TRBV30 and TRBJ2-5, with D maybe TRBD1 (6 bases). Deletions cut 3 bases from V and 5 bases from J, with 19 bases between. Germline V CDR1 and CDR2: GTSNPN, SVGIG (reference sequence). CDR3 length equals 15 residues. The CDR3 spells CAWSATTGWGETQYF. CDR3 DNA: TGTGCCTGGAGCGCAACCACAGGGTGGGGTGAGACCCAGTACTTC.

The CDR3 nucleotides are TGTGCCAGCAGCCTCCGGGACAGGGAGGGGACTGAAGCTTTCTTT. This gives the protein CASSLRDREGTEAFF. This chain links TRBV7-8 with TRBJ1-1, with 9 bases aligning to TRBD1. The CDR3 is 15 amino acids. Trimming at V came to 5 bases and at J to 5 bases, leaving 9 bases not matched to a gene. Per germline, CDR1 SGHVS and CDR2 FQNEAQ.

This rearrangement joins TRBV6-5 to TRBJ2-7; 8 nucleotides align to TRBD1. The germline V gene encodes CDR1 MNHEY and CDR2 SVGAGI. CDR3 length: 14 amino acids. V lost 8 bases, J lost 2 bases, and 8 bases stayed unmatched. CDR3 region: CASGRQGSTYEQYF. CDR3 coding DNA: TGTGCCAGCGGTAGACAGGGGAGCACCTACGAGCAGTACTTC.